Reported below is one T cell receptor beta chain. Its antigen is not yet known. It has no much larger one-base neighbor in the sample; base qualities were not kept. The study tested focal radiation therapy combined with CTLA-4 blockade (ipilimumab) in patients with chemo-refractory metastatic non-small-cell lung cancer. The sample originates from a study of radiotherapy plus CTLA-4 blockade in lung cancer (dated by TCRdb to the late 2010s). Concerning the study at large: Objective responses were observed in about 17% of enrolled patients, and disease control was achieved in approximately 29%. On the study overall, not on this receptor specifically: TCR clones derived from tumors expanded in peripheral blood after treatment with radiotherapy and ipilimumab. Increased serum interferon-beta after radiation, together with early dynamic changes in blood T cell clones, were reported to be the strongest predictors of response.

The library was produced with the immunoSEQ multiplex PCR assay. TCRdb provides this immuneACCESS table in a form limited to in-frame rearrangements. Some clones are lacking; in checked studies, under half of them reflect an unresolved V gene, and why the rest are absent is not known. The sample table contains about 95,000 clones; only one count was recorded for about 83% of them. The ten largest account for around 0.9% of the sample. The sequencing here drew on peripheral blood, taken from a patient treated with radiotherapy plus ipilimumab. The receptor was derived from a human donor with non-small cell lung cancer who had stable disease on radiotherapy plus ipilimumab.

The base sequence is TGTGCCAGCAGCTCCGGGACGAGGAACACCGGGGAGCTGTTTTTT. It is translated as CASSSGTRNTGELFF. The chain is assembled from TRBV5-4 and TRBJ2-2; the D match is possibly TRBD1 or TRBD2, with 5 bases aligned in each. V is reduced by 3 bases and J by 1 base, leaving a spacing of 10 bases between them. The CDR3 spans 15 residues, from the cysteine through the phenylalanine. Left in the record is the CDR3 DNA by itself, 45 bases read in frame from the first base. CDR1 is given as SGHNT and CDR2 as YYREEE, both from the germline V gene (reference sequence).